What follows are 18 T cell receptor beta chains derived from one specimen sequenced in a study of T cells after yellow fever vaccination. Each CDR3 protein gets one entry after TCRdb re-called the 5' RACE reads with MiXCR. The table lists under 200,000 distinct CDR3 sequences, 5.5% to 7.5% of them singletons. The sequencing used CD4+ T cells sorted from PBMCs, collected 5 days after the first yellow fever vaccination. These TCRs come from a man younger than 30 who received the YFV17D yellow fever vaccine.

In this sample, this clonotype turned up many times. The chain carries TRBV12-3 or TRBV12-4 and TRBJ2-4; D is possibly TRBD1 (5 bases). This CDR3 has 14 residues. V lost 5 bases and J 8 bases, leaving 16 bases between the germline ends. CDR3 loop: CASSDTVRGYIQYF. In nucleotides, the CDR3 is TGTGCCAGCAGTGACACTGTTAGGGGATACATTCAGTACTTC.

This clonotype was seen more than once but under ten times. V is TRBV9 and J is TRBJ2-2, with 7 bases fitting TRBD2. The trim removed 4 bases at V and 4 bases at J, leaving 7 bases unmatched. CDR3 length: 15 amino acids. Germline V gene data show CDR1 as SGDLS and CDR2 as YYNGEE. The CDR3 DNA sequence: TGTGCCAGCAGCCAGACGGGACTACTCACCGGGGAGCTGTTTTTT. Amino acid sequence: CASSQTGLLTGELFF. Using reference TRBV9 and TRBJ2-2 for the parts outside the CDR3, the full variable domain is DSGVTQTPKHLITATGQRVTLRCSPRSGDLSVYWYQQSLDQGLQFLIQYYNGEERAKGNILERFSAQQFPDLHSELNLSSLELGDSALYFCASSQTGLLTGELFFGEGSRLTVL.

The rearrangement joins TRBV4-2 to TRBJ2-7; a possible D gene is TRBD1 (5 bases). The germline V gene encodes CDR1 LGHNA and CDR2 YNFKEQ. The CDR3 length is 14 residues. Trimming took 4 bases from V and 1 from J, leaving 11 bases between them. The CDR3 protein is CASSRMAGSYEQYF. The CDR3 nucleotides read TGTGCCAGCAGCCGCATGGCAGGGTCCTACGAGCAGTACTTC.

The sample holds many counts of this clonotype. The genes are TRBV25-1 and TRBJ2-7, with a weak D call TRBD2 (5 bases). This CDR3 region has 13 residues. CDR1 and CDR2 (germline): MGHDK, SYGVNS. With 7 bases removed from V and 1 base from J, the gap between germline ends came to 11 bases. CDR3 sequence reads: CASTRTGSYEQYF. CDR3 bases: TGTGCCAGCACACGGACGGGGTCCTACGAGCAGTACTTC.

The chain recombines TRBV10-3 with TRBJ2-7; 10 nucleotides line up with TRBD2. V trimming: 0 bases; J trimming: 0 bases; junction bases outside the gene matches: 5. Germline CDR1 reads ENHRY; CDR2 reads SYGVKD. CDR3 length: 17 residues. Here the CDR3 DNA reads TGTGCCATCAGTGAGTCGCTAGCGGGGGACCACTCCTACGAGCAGTACTTC. Translated, it gives CAISESLAGDHSYEQYF.

The chain joins TRBV7-2 to TRBJ1-4, with D possibly matching TRBD1 (6 bases). CDR1 SGHTA and CDR2 FQGNSA come from the germline V gene. CDR3 length equals 13 residues. V was cut by 5 bases and J by 8 bases, with 12 bases left in between. CDR3 residues: CASSRDRKEKLFF. The DNA for the CDR3 is TGTGCCAGCAGCCGCGACAGGAAAGAAAAACTGTTTTTT.

Many counts were recorded for this clonotype. The chain combines TRBV5-1 with TRBJ2-7; 11 bases are a match to TRBD2. The CDR3 sequence is 18 residues long. The ends lost 3 bases at V and 2 bases at J; junction bases unmatched: 13. CDR1 and CDR2 from the germline V gene are SGHRS and YFSETQ. CDR3 sequence (DNA): TGCGCCAGCAGCTACCACACCCTAACTAGCGGGGGTACCTACGAGCAGTACTTC. Amino acids: CASSYHTLTSGGTYEQYF.

This clonotype occurred many times. The chain uses TRBV11-2 and TRBJ2-3; tentative D call: TRBD1 (5 bases). This CDR3 region has 17 residues. V was cut by 6 bases and J by 3 bases, with 22 bases left in between. Germline values: CDR1 SGHAT, CDR2 FQNNGV. CDR3 amino acids: CASRITSLRGMTDTQYF. The CDR3 DNA follows: TGTGCCAGCAGAATCACCTCTTTAAGGGGAATGACAGATACGCAGTATTTT.

This clonotype was counted ten times or more. The rearrangement joins TRBV20-1 to TRBJ2-1, with TRBD1 matching 10 bases. The germline CDR1 and CDR2 sequences are DFQATT and SNEGSKA (reference sequence). The trim removed 1 base at V and 3 bases at J, leaving 6 bases unmatched. This CDR3 has 16 amino acids. CDR3 loop: CSARARDRGYYNEQFF. The DNA of the CDR3 is TGCAGTGCTAGAGCCCGGGACAGGGGTTACTACAATGAGCAGTTCTTC.

This clonotype was seen ten or more times. This chain joins TRBV20-1 and TRBJ1-2, with 9 bases aligning to TRBD1. V shed 4 bases, J shed 4 bases, and the junction held 7 bases outside the gene matches. The CDR3 loop spans 14 amino acids. The germline V gene encodes CDR1 DFQATT and CDR2 SNEGSKA (reference sequence). This CDR3 reads CSATPGQGPYGYTF. In DNA, the CDR3 is TGCAGTGCTACACCGGGACAGGGCCCCTATGGCTACACCTTC.

The sample holds a few counts of this clonotype. The chain links TRBV5-1 to TRBJ1-3, with 8 bases aligning to TRBD1. The germline gives CDR1 SGHRS, CDR2 YFSETQ. This CDR3 is 16 amino acids long. Trimming removed 0 bases from V and 0 bases from J; junction bases left unmatched: 2. The CDR3 DNA sequence: TGCGCCAGCAGCTTGGTGGGACAGGTCTCTGGAAACACCATATATTTT. Translation: CASSLVGQVSGNTIYF.

There are many counts of this clonotype. The genes are TRBV5-1 and TRBJ1-1; no reliable D call. The V end lost 0 bases, the J end lost 2 bases, and 8 bases lay between the germline ends. CDR3 size: 14 residues. The V gene's germline CDR1 is SGHRS and CDR2 YFSETQ. The CDR3 nucleotides are TGCGCCAGCAGCTTGGGTCCATCAAACACTGAAGCTTTCTTT. The encoded protein is CASSLGPSNTEAFF.

V and J are TRBV3-1 and TRBJ2-3; tentatively, D is TRBD1 (5 bases). Trimming cost V 4 bases and J 5 bases, with 10 bases left between them. Germline assignment: CDR1 LGHDT and CDR2 YNNKEL (reference sequence). The CDR3 has 13 residues. CDR3 sequence: CASSPGQGDTQYF. The CDR3 DNA sequence: TGTGCCAGCAGCCCAGGACAAGGAGATACGCAGTATTTT.

This clonotype was detected many times. The chain joins TRBV7-2 to TRBJ2-7; 7 nucleotides agree with TRBD2. The CDR3 consists of 14 residues. Germline values: CDR1 SGHTA, CDR2 FQGNSA. J lost 1 base, V lost 2 bases, and 2 bases had no gene match. CDR3 protein: CASSLTGGSYEQYF. DNA for the CDR3: TGTGCCAGCAGCTTAACGGGGGGATCCTACGAGCAGTACTTC.

The rearrangement uses TRBV7-3 and TRBJ2-3, with 9 nucleotides matching TRBD2. Germline CDR1 is SGHTA and CDR2 is FQGTGA. J gave up 2 bases and V 3 bases, and 3 bases lay outside the gene matches. The CDR3 contains 15 residues. The CDR3 region has the DNA TGTGCCAGCAGCTTTCGCGGGGGGGACACAGATACGCAGTATTTT. Residues: CASSFRGGDTDTQYF.

This clonotype occurred once. The junction does not match germline at one end; this may be a read error. The V and J genes are TRBV7-9 and TRBJ1-1; TRBD1 is a possible D gene (6 bases). Germline V gene data show CDR1 as SEHNR and CDR2 as FQNEAQ (reference sequence). The CDR3 length is 15 residues. CDR3 amino acids: CASSTWTVMKTEAFF. The CDR3 DNA reads TGTGCCAGCAGCACTTGGACAGTCATGAAGACTGAAGCTTTCTTT.

This clonotype was recorded a few times. The rearrangement joins TRBV6-1 to TRBJ2-1; D is possibly TRBD2 (7 bases). V lost 3 bases and J 7 bases, leaving 10 bases between the germline ends. The CDR3 is 13 residues long. CDR1 and CDR2 from the germline V gene are MNHNS and SASEGT. The CDR3, as DNA: TGTGCCAGCAGTGACGGGGGGCCTAATGAGCAGTTCTTC. Its protein product is CASSDGGPNEQFF.

The chain is built from TRBV20-1 and TRBJ1-1; D is undetermined. The CDR3 runs 13 residues. V was shortened by 8 bases and J by 1 base, with 14 bases between the two germline ends. Germline assignment: CDR1 DFQATT and CDR2 SNEGSKA (reference sequence). DNA of the CDR3: TGCAGTACATCTGGGGTCCCGAACACTGAAGCTTTCTTT. Protein sequence: CSTSGVPNTEAFF.